This T cell receptor (beta chain) was sequenced in a study of human T cells and chemical hapten exposure. Study results and caveats: The study found expanded TCRs formed significantly more large CDR3 similarity clusters than controls.

Time point: pre-sensitization, week 0. The treatment denotes: therapeutic diphenylcyclopropenone sensitization with weekly scalp DPC. Concerning this clonotype: Antigen unknown.

The library tagged each cDNA molecule with unique molecular identifiers. TCRdb passed the RACE reads through MiXCR, listing each CDR3 protein once. The sample holds more than 250,000 distinct CDR3 sequences, roughly 8.9% seen once. Sample: whole blood, taken in connection with sensitization to the hapten diphenylcyclopropenone (DPC). The receptor comes from a woman aged 40 to 55 with alopecia areata. Some clones in this sample may be carry-over from other donors' samples.

The CDR3 protein is CASSEAVQRGLFEAFF. The CDR3 DNA sequence: TGTGCCAGCAGTGAAGCGGTTCAGAGGGGACTCTTTGAAGCTTTCTTT. The chain employs TRBV2 and TRBJ1-1; a weak D match, TRBD1 (5 bases). CDR1 SNHLY and CDR2 FYNNEI come from the germline V gene. This CDR3 spans 16 amino acids. Trimming left V 0 bases short and J 7 bases short, with 18 bases between. The full variable domain, its missing parts supplied by reference TRBV2 and TRBJ1-1, is EPEVTQTPSHQVTQMGQEVILRCVPISNHLYFYWYRQILGQKVEFLVSFYNNEISEKSEIFDDQFSVERPDGSNFTLKIRSTKLEDSAMYFCASSEAVQRGLFEAFFGQGTRLTVV.